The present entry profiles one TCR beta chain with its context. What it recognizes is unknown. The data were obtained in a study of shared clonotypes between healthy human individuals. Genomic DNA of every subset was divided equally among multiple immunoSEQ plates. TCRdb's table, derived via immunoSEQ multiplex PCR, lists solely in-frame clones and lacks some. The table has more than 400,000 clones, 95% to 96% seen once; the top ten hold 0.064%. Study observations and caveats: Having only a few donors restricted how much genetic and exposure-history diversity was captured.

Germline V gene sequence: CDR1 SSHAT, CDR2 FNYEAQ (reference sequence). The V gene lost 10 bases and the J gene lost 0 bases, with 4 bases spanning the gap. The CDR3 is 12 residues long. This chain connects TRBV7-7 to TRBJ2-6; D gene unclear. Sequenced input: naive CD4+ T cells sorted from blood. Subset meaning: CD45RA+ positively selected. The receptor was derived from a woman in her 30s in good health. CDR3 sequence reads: CAILSGANVLTF. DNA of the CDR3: TGTGCCATCCTCTCTGGGGCCAACGTCCTGACTTTC.